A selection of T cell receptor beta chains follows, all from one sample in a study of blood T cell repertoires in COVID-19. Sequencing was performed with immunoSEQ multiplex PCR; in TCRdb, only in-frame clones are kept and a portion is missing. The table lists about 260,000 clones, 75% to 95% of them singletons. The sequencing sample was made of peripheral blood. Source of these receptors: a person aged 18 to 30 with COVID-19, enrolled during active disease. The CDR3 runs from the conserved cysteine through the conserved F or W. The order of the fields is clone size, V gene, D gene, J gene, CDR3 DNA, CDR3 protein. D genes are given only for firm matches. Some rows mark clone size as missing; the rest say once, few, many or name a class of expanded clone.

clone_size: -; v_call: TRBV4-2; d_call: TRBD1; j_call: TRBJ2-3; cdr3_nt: TGTGCCAGCAGCGGCTCCGGGACAGGGGGCTCCTCTAGCACAGATACGCAGTATTTT; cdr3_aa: CASSGSGTGGSSSTDTQYF
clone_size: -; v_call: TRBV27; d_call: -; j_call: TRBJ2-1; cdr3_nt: TGTGCCAGCAGTCAATTTACAGGGATCGGCTACAATGAGCAGTTCTTC; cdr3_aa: CASSQFTGIGYNEQFF
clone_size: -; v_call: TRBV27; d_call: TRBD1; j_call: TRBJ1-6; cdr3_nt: TGTGCCAGCAGTTTAACGGCTTCCGTGGCCAGGGGGTCACCCCTCCACTTT; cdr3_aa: CASSLTASVARGSPLHF
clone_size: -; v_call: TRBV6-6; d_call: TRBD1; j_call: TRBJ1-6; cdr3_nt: TGTGCCAGCAGTCGACTTACAGGGGACAATTCACCCCTCCACTTT; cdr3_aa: CASSRLTGDNSPLHF
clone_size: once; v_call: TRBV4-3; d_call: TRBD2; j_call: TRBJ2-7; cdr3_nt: TGCGCCAGCAGCCAAGATTGGACTAGCGGAGGCTACGAGCAGTACTTC; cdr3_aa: CASSQDWTSGGYEQYF
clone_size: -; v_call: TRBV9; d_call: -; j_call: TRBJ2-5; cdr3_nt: TGTGCCAGCAGCGTATGGGCGGGCCAAGAGACCCAGTACTTC; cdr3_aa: CASSVWAGQETQYF
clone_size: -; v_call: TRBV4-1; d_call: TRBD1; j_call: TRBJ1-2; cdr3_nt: TGCGCCAGCAGCCAAGATCAGGGGGCGTACTATGGCTACACCTTC; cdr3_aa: CASSQDQGAYYGYTF
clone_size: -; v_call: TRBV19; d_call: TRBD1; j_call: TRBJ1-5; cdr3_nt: TGTGCCAGTAGTATTCACAGGGGCGGCAATCAGCCCCAGCATTTT; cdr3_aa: CASSIHRGGNQPQHF
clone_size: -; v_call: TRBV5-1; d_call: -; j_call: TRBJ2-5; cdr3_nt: TGCGCCAGCAGCTTGGGACAGGGAGCGGGAGAGGAGGAGACCCAGTACTTC; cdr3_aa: CASSLGQGAGEEETQYF
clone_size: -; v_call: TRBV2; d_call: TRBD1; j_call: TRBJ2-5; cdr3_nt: TGTGCCAGCAGCCCTTGGGACAGGGGTTTAGAGACCCAGTACTTC; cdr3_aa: CASSPWDRGLETQYF
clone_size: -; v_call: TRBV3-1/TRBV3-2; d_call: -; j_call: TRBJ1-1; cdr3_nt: TGTGCCAGCAGCCAAGAAGCCGTGAACACTGAAGCTTTCTTT; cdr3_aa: CASSQEAVNTEAFF
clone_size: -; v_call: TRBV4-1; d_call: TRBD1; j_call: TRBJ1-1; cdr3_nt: TGCGCCAGCAGCCTGGGACAGGCTCGTGGCACTGAAGCTTTCTTT; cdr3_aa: CASSLGQARGTEAFF
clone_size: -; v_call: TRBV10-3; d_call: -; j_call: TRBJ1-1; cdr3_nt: TGTGCCATCAGTGAGCGACAGGTCCTCAACACTGAAGCTTTCTTT; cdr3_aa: CAISERQVLNTEAFF
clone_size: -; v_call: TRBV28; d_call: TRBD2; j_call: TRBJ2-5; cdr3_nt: TGTGCCAGCAGAAAGGGAGGGCGTAAGGAGACCCAGTACTTC; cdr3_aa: CASRKGGRKETQYF
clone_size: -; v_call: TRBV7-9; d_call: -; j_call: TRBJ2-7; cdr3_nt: TGTGCCAGCAGCTTACCAGGCGACTCCTACGAGCAGTACTTC; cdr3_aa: CASSLPGDSYEQYF